This TCR beta chain appears in the sequencing data of a study of T cells in tuberculosis (dated by TCRdb to the late 2010s). Concerning the study at large: The study combined CD1B tetramers and high-throughput TCR immunosequencing to characterize T cells specific for the mycobacterial lipid antigen glucose monomycolate (GMM). In a South African clinical cohort, IGRA-negative adolescents, IGRA-positive adolescents with latent tuberculosis and adults with active tuberculosis were compared, with roughly 9 people in each group.

General findings and caveats noted by the study authors: Compared with IGRA-negative controls, TCR-alpha repertoires from active tuberculosis had smaller mean NN-distances to GMM-specific TCRs, which suggests that these TCRs underwent clonal expansion. An accuracy of more than 80% (AUROC roughly 0.87) was reached by a classifier using the diverse GMM-specific repertoire, compared with about 70% accuracy when GEM motif frequencies were used. Which clinical samples got chosen depended on the availability of cryopreserved specimens, and the active tuberculosis cases were adults, whereas the controls were adolescents. Smaller NN-distances were partly driven by shorter CDR3-alpha lengths in active tuberculosis patients, and statistical significance was not reached for the TCR-beta difference.

Inclusive of the bounding cysteine and phenylalanine, the CDR3 is 15 residues long. This entry keeps only the CDR3 DNA: 45 bases, framed from base 1. Taken from the germline V gene, the CDR1 and CDR2 loops are LGHNA and YNFKEQ. Germline trimming amounts to 2 bases on V and 4 bases on J, with 4 as the count of junction bases outside the gene matches. The immunoSEQ multiplex PCR assay was used to generate TCR libraries, with TCR-beta and/or TCR-alpha/delta assays applied to each sample. The amplified TCR libraries were sequenced on the Illumina high-throughput platform. The source study handled its data this way. Clustering and dimensionality reduction relied on pairwise TCRdist distances among GMM-specific receptors from T cells that were either sorted ex vivo or expanded in vitro. Each clinical repertoire was assigned a mean NN-distance score, defined as the average TCRdist to the nearest 10% of tetramer-positive reference sequences. GEM TCR motif frequency was calculated as the fraction of unique TCRs that matched known GEM sequences in V/J usage and CDR3 length. Active tuberculosis was classified by linear discriminant analysis with leave-one-out cross-validation, implemented in scikit-learn. This is the immuneACCESS table as TCRdb keeps it, with only in-frame sequences that have V and J called. A part of the clones is gone; compared with another copy, unresolved V genes explain less than half, and the rest is unexplained. The D gene and trimming were derived from the DNA, and the V and J assignments and clone size from that table. Across this sample there are over 30,000 clones, with around 96% seen only once. The top ten clones comprise around 6% of the sample.

In regard to this clone: Its antigen target is currently unknown. The input lacks base qualities; no much larger clone sits a single base away.

At study entry, adolescents were screened for latent tuberculosis infection by tuberculin skin test and QuantiFERON-TB GOLD In-Tube IGRA. Unsorted cryopreserved PBMC were immunosequenced, covering on average approximately 96,000 T cells per clinical donor. Eleven high schools in the Worcester region of the Western Cape, South Africa, served as enrollment sites for adolescents aged 12 to 18 years. Around 10 M. tuberculosis-infected and ten uninfected adolescents were selected with matching for age and sex. Adolescent PBMC were isolated from freshly drawn heparinized blood by density centrifugation and cryopreserved.

The chain is assembled from TRBV4-2 and TRBJ2-5, and 10 junctional nucleotides match TRBD2. The clonotype originates from a donor under 30 with latent tuberculosis or without tuberculosis infection. The source material was PBMCs. The CDR3 protein: CASSQLKREGETQYF. The DNA reads as follows: TGTGCCAGCAGCCAACTTAAGCGGGAGGGAGAGACCCAGTACTTC.